This TCR beta chain stems from a study of T cells of healthy individuals. TCRdb called the 5' RACE reads again in MiXCR, with one record for every CDR3 protein. The sample lists some 85,000 distinct CDR3 sequences, about 4.8% seen once, with 7.5% in the top ten. This clonotype appeared many times. Germline CDR1 and CDR2: LGHNA and YSLEER. V lost 0 bases to trimming and J lost 0 bases, with 3 bases between them. The CDR3 is made up of 15 amino acids. This chain links TRBV4-3 with TRBJ1-6; D remains ambiguous. The sequence derives from a female donor in good health. CDR3 residues: CASSQDDSYNSPLHF. As DNA, the CDR3 is TGCGCCAGCAGCCAAGACGACTCCTATAATTCACCCCTCCACTTT.